The TCR beta chain under discussion was sequenced for a study of T-cell memory formation after mild COVID-19. Findings and caveats of the study: CD4+ bias marked clones expanding day 15 to 37, unlike balanced contracting clones. The appearance of some responding clones in pre-infection memory suggested that cross-reactive memory joined. Among contracting clones, CD4+ were mainly CM/EM and CD8+ enriched in EMRA.

This clonotype was counted between two and nine times. Its antigen is not known. Per germline, CDR1 LGHDT and CDR2 YNNKEL (reference sequence). This CDR3 has 17 amino acids. V lost 1 base to trimming and J lost 2 bases, with 14 bases between them. TCRdb re-called the 5' RACE reads through MiXCR, storing one row per CDR3 protein. In the table there are nearly 250,000 distinct CDR3 sequences, just over 15% of which are singletons. The chain has TRBV3-1 and TRBJ2-2; TRBD1 is a possible D gene (6 bases). Sequenced: PBMCs or a T cell subset sorted from them (not recorded which). The sequence came from an adult woman who had mild COVID-19 (a few samples of this study predate the infection). Cell type and time point are not known. Written as DNA, the CDR3 is TGTGCCAGCAGCCAAGCAGGGGCTGGTGGAAACACCGGGGAGCTGTTTTTT. Its translation is CASSQAGAGGNTGELFF. Drawing the rest from reference TRBV3-1 and TRBJ2-2, the complete variable domain is DTAVSQTPKYLVTQMGNDKSIKCEQNLGHDTMYWYKQDSKKFLKIMFSYNNKELIINETVPNRFSPKSPDKAHLNLHINSLELGDSAVYFCASSQAGAGGNTGELFFGEGSRLTVL.